Listed here are 16 T cell receptor beta chains from one sample, sequenced in a study of blood T cell repertoires in COVID-19. Sequencing used immunoSEQ multiplex PCR; TCRdb keeps in-frame clones, though not all of them. The sample has about 53,000 clones, 70% to 85% seen once. Source material: peripheral blood. These receptors were obtained from a human donor in a cohort sampled during active COVID-19.

V usage is TRBV4-3 and J usage is TRBJ1-2; the D is unclear. In germline, CDR1 is LGHNA, CDR2 YSLEER. The V end lost 0 bases, the J end lost 8 bases, and 13 bases lay between the germline ends. This CDR3 contains 14 residues. DNA of the CDR3: TGCGCCAGCAGCCAAGATAAAGGGAGCGGGGGCTACACCTTC. Its protein product is CASSQDKGSGGYTF.

The chain recombines TRBV7-6 with TRBJ2-3; no definite D call. The CDR3 length is 14 residues. The V gene lost 1 base and the J gene lost 4 bases, with 9 bases spanning the gap. Germline V lookup: CDR1 SGHVS, CDR2 FNYEAQ. The CDR3 nucleotides read TGTGCCAGCAGCTTAGATTGGTCAGCAGATACGCAGTATTTT. Translating gives CASSLDWSADTQYF.

The rearrangement joins TRBV15 to TRBJ1-1; no clear D gene. Trimming pared 9 bases from V and 2 bases from J, leaving 13 bases between. This CDR3 comprises 13 residues. Germline CDR1 and CDR2: LNHNV and YYDKDF (reference sequence). The CDR3: CATTNPGNTEAFF. CDR3 sequence (DNA): TGTGCCACAACTAACCCGGGTAACACTGAAGCTTTCTTT.

The genes are TRBV6-5 and TRBJ1-6, with D possibly being TRBD1 (6 bases). V was pared by 7 bases and J by 2 bases, with 12 bases between. CDR1 and CDR2 (germline): MNHEY, SVGAGI. This CDR3 comprises 15 residues. This CDR3 is CASTADRTYNSPLHF. The CDR3 bases are TGTGCCAGCACCGCCGACAGGACCTATAATTCACCCCTCCACTTT.

The J gene is TRBJ1-6, the V gene TRBV12-3 or TRBV12-4, with D unclear. The CDR3 runs 13 residues. Trimming cost V 6 bases and J 9 bases, with 12 bases left between them. In nucleotides, the CDR3 is TGTGCCAGCAGCAAGACTACAGTTTCACCCCTCCACTTT. It is translated as CASSKTTVSPLHF.

This chain joins TRBV7-2 and TRBJ2-1, with 10 bases matching TRBD2. V shed 5 bases and J 5 bases; nucleotides not matched to a gene: 3. The CDR3 covers 14 residues. CDR1 and CDR2 (germline): SGHTA, FQGNSA. CDR3 loop: CASSPGLANNEQFF. CDR3 in DNA: TGTGCCAGCAGCCCGGGACTAGCGAACAATGAGCAGTTCTTC.

This clone was found once. The V and J genes are TRBV6-2 or TRBV6-3 and TRBJ2-3; 10 nucleotides match TRBD2. The length of the CDR3 is 18 residues. CDR1 and CDR2 (germline): MNHEY, SVGEGT. Losses at the gene ends were 0 bases for V and 2 bases for J; bases not matched to a gene: 8. CDR3 nucleotide sequence: TGTGCCAGCAGTTACTCCATCCTAGCGGGGGATACCACAGATACGCAGTATTTT. Its protein product is CASSYSILAGDTTDTQYF.

The CDR3 sequence is CASSRDRVTEAFF. CDR3 bases: TGCGCCAGCAGCCGGGACAGGGTAACTGAAGCTTTCTTT. The gene calls are TRBV10-2 and TRBJ1-1, with TRBD1 matching 9 bases. The CDR3 is made up of 13 amino acids. V shed 6 bases and J 5 bases; nucleotides not matched to a gene: 4. The germline gives CDR1 WSHSY, CDR2 SAAADI.

J is TRBJ2-5 and V is TRBV9; possibly TRBD2 for D (6 bases). The V end was cut by 0 bases, the J end by 5 bases, with 8 bases between. Per germline, CDR1 SGDLS and CDR2 YYNGEE. This CDR3 spans 13 amino acids. The CDR3 reads CASSVAGDETQYF. Here the CDR3 DNA reads TGTGCCAGCAGCGTAGCGGGGGATGAGACCCAGTACTTC.

Here the CDR3 reads CASSIAAGASSYEQYF. The CDR3 DNA reads as TGTGCCAGTAGTATAGCGGCAGGGGCGAGTTCGTACGAGCAGTACTTC. V gene TRBV19 combines with J gene TRBJ2-7; D perhaps matches TRBD1 (6 bases). The CDR3 is 16 residues long. Trimming pared 1 base from V and 4 bases from J, leaving 17 bases between. Germline-derived CDR1 and CDR2 are LNHDA and SQIVND (reference sequence).

There are a few counts of this clone. This sequence joins TRBV7-6 and TRBJ1-6, with TRBD1 identical over 7 bases. V lost 5 bases to trimming and J lost 10 bases; unmatched junction nucleotides: 5. This CDR3 region has 13 residues. CDR1 and CDR2 (germline): SGHVS, FNYEAQ. The CDR3 spells CASSSRQGSPLHF. Written as DNA, the CDR3 is TGTGCCAGCAGCAGCAGACAGGGATCACCCCTCCACTTT.

This clone was detected once. The chain combines TRBV20-1 with TRBJ1-5; D might be TRBD1 (5 bases). Trimming removed 3 bases from V and 2 bases from J, with 11 bases in between. The CDR3 loop spans 14 amino acids. Germline CDR1 reads DFQATT; CDR2 reads SNEGSKA (reference sequence). The CDR3 nucleotides read TGCAGTGCTAGTCTGCCGACAGGCAATCAGCCCCAGCATTTT. Translated, it gives CSASLPTGNQPQHF.

This chain links TRBV28 with TRBJ2-1; D remains unclear. V was clipped by 4 bases and J by 7 bases, with 5 bases between them. The CDR3 runs to 11 residues. CDR1 MDHEN and CDR2 SYDVKM come from the germline V gene. DNA of the CDR3: TGTGCCAGCAGTTCTCGGAATGAGCAGTTCTTC. It translates to CASSSRNEQFF. The full variable domain, its missing parts supplied by reference TRBV28 and TRBJ2-1, is DVKVTQSSRYLVKRTGEKVFLECVQDMDHENMFWYRQDPGLGLRLIYFSYDVKMKEKGDIPEGYSVSREKKERFSLILESASTNQTSMYLCASSSRNEQFFGPGTRLTVL.

The chain recombines TRBV27 with TRBJ1-4; D is possibly TRBD1 (5 bases). V shed 2 bases and J shed 11 bases, with 9 bases lying between them. The CDR3 loop spans 12 amino acids. Germline CDR1 is MNHEY and CDR2 is SMNVEV (reference sequence). CDR3 nucleotides: TGTGCCAGCAGTTTACAGGGAAGGAAACTGTTTTTT. Its translation: CASSLQGRKLFF.

The chain is built from TRBV7-3 and TRBJ2-1, with a tentative D call TRBD2 (6 bases). This CDR3 region has 15 residues. Trimming took off 4 bases at V and 3 bases at J, with 13 bases between the two ends. Germline-derived CDR1 and CDR2 are SGHTA and FQGTGA. CDR3 bases: TGTGCCAGCAGCTCCCCGGGACTCCGCTACAATGAGCAGTTCTTC. This encodes CASSSPGLRYNEQFF.

The V and J genes are TRBV13 and TRBJ2-2; D may be TRBD1 (6 bases). Per germline, CDR1 PRHDT and CDR2 FYEKMQ (reference sequence). The CDR3 is 14 amino acids. V was pared by 3 bases and J by 6 bases, with 11 bases between. In nucleotides, the CDR3 is TGTGCCAGCAGCTTGAGAAAGGGGGCCGGGGAGCTGTTTTTT. Residues: CASSLRKGAGELFF.